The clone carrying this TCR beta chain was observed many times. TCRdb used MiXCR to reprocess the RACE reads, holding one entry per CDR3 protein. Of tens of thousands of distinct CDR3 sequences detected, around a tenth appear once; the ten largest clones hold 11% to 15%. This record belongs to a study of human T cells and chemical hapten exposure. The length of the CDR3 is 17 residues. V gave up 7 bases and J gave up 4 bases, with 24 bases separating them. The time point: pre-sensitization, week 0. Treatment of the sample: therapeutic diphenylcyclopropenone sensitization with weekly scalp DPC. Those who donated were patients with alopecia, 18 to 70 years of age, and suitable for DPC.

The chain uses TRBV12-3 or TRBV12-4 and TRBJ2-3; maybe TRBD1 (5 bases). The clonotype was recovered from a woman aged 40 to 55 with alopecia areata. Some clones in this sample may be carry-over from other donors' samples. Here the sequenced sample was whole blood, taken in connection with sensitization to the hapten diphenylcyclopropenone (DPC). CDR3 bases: TGTGCCAGCACCTTGGGTGGGGCAGGGTATCTGTCAGATACGCAGTATTTT. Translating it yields CASTLGGAGYLSDTQYF.